This TCR beta chain appears in the sequencing data of a study of blood T cell repertoires in COVID-19. The protocol was immunoSEQ multiplex PCR, while the TCRdb copy is restricted to in-frame clones and leaves out a portion. The sample holds about 220,000 clones; about 88% are singletons and the top ten take about 2.6%. The V end lost 5 bases, the J end lost 8 bases, and 16 bases lay between the germline ends. The CDR3 runs 15 residues. Germline V gene lookup returns CDR1 MNHEY and CDR2 SVGAGI. This sequence was found in a woman under 40 who had recovered from COVID-19. The chain carries TRBV6-5 and TRBJ1-6; perhaps TRBD1 as D (6 bases). Sample: PBMCs or T cells enriched from blood (not recorded which). CDR3 nucleotides: TGTGCCAGCAGTACAATCCAGGGGTACGATTCACCCCTCCACTTT. Translation: CASSTIQGYDSPLHF.